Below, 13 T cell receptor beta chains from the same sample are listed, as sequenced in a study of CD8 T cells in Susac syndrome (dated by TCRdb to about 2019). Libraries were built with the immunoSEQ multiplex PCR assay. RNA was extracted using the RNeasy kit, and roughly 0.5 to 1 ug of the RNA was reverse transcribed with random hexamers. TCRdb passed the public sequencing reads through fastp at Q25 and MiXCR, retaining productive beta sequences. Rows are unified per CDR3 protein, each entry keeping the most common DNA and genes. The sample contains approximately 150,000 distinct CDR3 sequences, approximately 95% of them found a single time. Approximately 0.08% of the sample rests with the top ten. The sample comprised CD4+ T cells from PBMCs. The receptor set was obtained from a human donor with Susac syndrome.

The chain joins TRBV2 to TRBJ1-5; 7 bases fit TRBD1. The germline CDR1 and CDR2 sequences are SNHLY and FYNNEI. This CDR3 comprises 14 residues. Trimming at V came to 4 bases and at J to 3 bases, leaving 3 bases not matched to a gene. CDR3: CASSGDSVNQPQHF. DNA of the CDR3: TGTGCCAGCAGTGGGGACAGCGTCAATCAGCCCCAGCATTTT.

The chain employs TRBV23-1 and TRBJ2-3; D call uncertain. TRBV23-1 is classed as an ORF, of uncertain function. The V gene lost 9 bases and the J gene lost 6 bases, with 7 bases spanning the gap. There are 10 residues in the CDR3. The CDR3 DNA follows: TGCGCCAGAGGAATGGATACGCAGTATTTT. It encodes CARGMDTQYF.

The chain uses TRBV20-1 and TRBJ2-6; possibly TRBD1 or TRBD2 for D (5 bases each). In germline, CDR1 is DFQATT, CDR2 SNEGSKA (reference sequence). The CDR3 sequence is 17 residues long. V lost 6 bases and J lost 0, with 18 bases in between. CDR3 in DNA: TGCAGTGCCAGAAGGGACGGAGGCTACTCTGGGGCCAACGTCCTGACTTTC. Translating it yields CSARRDGGYSGANVLTF.

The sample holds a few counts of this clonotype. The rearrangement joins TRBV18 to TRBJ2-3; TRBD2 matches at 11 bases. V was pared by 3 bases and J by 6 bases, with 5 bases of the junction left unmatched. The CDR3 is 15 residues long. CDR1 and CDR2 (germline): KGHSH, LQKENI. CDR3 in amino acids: CASSPGTSGTDTQYF. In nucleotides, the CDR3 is TGTGCCAGCTCACCCGGGACTAGCGGTACGGATACGCAGTATTTT.

The CDR3 nucleotides read TGTGCCAGCAGTTCATTAGCGGGAGGCACAGATACGCAGTATTTT. Amino acids: CASSSLAGGTDTQYF. This chain connects TRBV7-9 to TRBJ2-3, with TRBD2 matching 9 bases. Germline V gene sequence: CDR1 SEHNR, CDR2 FQNEAQ (reference sequence). The CDR3 sequence is 15 residues long. J gave up 1 base and V 6 bases, and 5 bases lay outside the gene matches.

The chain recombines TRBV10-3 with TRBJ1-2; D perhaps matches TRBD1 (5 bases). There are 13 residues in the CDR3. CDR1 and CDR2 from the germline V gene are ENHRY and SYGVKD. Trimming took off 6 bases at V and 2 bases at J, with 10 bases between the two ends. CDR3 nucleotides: TGTGCCATCAGGGACGGGACGAACTATGGCTACACCTTC. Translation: CAIRDGTNYGYTF.

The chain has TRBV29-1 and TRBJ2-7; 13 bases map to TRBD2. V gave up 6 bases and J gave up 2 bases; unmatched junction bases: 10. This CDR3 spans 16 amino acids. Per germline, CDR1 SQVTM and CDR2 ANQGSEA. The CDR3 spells CSVDGGTSGNPYEQYF. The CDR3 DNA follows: TGCAGCGTGGACGGGGGGACTAGCGGGAACCCCTACGAGCAGTACTTC.

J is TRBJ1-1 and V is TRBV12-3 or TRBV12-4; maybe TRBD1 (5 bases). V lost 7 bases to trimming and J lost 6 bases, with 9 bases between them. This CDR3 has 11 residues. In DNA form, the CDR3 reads TGTGCCAGCACCACGGGGCCTGAAGCTTTCTTT. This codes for CASTTGPEAFF.

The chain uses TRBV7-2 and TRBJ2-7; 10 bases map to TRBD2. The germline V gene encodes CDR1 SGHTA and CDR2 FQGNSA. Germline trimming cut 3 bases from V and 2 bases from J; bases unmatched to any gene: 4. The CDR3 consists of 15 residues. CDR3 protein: CASSLSGRAPYEQYF. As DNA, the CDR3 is TGTGCCAGCAGCTTGAGCGGGAGGGCCCCCTACGAGCAGTACTTC.

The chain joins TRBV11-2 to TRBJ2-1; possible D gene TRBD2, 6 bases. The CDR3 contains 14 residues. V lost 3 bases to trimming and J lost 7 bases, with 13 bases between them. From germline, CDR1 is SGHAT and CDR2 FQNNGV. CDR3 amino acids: CASSLEIAVNEQFF. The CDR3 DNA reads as TGTGCCAGCAGCTTGGAAATAGCGGTTAATGAGCAGTTCTTC.

The CDR3 reads CASSSPRGADSPNYGYTF. The CDR3 nucleotides read TGCGCCAGCAGCTCCCCTCGGGGGGCGGATTCGCCTAACTATGGCTACACCTTC. The chain is built from TRBV5-1 and TRBJ1-2, with a tentative D call TRBD1 (6 bases). This CDR3 is built from 18 residues. Germline V gene lookup returns CDR1 SGHRS and CDR2 YFSETQ. Trimming shortened V by 3 bases and J by 0 bases, and 21 bases separated the two germline ends.

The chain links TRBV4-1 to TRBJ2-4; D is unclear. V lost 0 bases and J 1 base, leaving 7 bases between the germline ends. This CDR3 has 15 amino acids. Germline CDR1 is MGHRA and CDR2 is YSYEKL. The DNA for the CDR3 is TGCGCCAGCAGCCAAGATAGGTGGGCCAAAAACATTCAGTACTTC. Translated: CASSQDRWAKNIQYF.

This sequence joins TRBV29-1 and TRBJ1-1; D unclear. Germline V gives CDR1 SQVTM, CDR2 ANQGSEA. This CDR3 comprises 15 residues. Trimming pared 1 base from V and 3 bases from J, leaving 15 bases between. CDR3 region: CSVEVAGLPDTEAFF. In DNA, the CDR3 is TGCAGCGTTGAAGTAGCCGGACTGCCGGACACTGAAGCTTTCTTT.